This TCR beta chain originates from a study of T-cell memory formation after mild COVID-19. Employing constant-segment primers, 5'RACE generated TCR alpha and TCR beta cDNA libraries bearing sample barcodes and UMIs. TCRdb re-called the 5' RACE reads with MiXCR, one entry per CDR3 protein. Here the sample spans approximately 250,000 distinct CDR3 sequences, approximately 15% being singletons. The CDR3 extends over 14 amino acids. Per the germline V gene, CDR1 is SGHKS and CDR2 is YYEKEE (reference sequence). V shed 4 bases and J shed 6 bases, with 14 bases lying between them. V and J are TRBV5-5 and TRBJ2-1; D might be TRBD1 (5 bases). Sequences were obtained from PBMCs or a T cell subset sorted from them (not recorded which). The receptor comes from an adult woman who had mild COVID-19 (a few samples of this study predate the infection). Cell type and time point are not known. In DNA form, the CDR3 reads TGTGCCAGCAGCCCCTCCGACAGTCTCAATGAGCAGTTCTTC. Translating gives CASSPSDSLNEQFF.